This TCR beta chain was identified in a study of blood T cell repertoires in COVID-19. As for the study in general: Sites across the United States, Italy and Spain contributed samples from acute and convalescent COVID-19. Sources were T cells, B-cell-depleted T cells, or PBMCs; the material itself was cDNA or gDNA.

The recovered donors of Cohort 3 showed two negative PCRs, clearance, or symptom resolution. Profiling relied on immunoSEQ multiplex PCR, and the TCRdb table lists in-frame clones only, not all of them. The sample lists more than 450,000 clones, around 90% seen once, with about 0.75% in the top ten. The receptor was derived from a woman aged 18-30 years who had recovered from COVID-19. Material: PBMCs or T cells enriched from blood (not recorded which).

The CDR3 region has the DNA TGTGCCAGCTCACCACTAAGATATAAAAGCGGGGGCCCTAACACCGGGGAGCTGTTTTTT. It is translated as CASSPLRYKSGGPNTGELFF. The chain has TRBV18 and TRBJ2-2; TRBD2 matches at 8 bases. CDR1 is KGHSH and CDR2 is LQKENI in the germline V gene. The CDR3 loop spans 20 amino acids. V shed 1 base, J shed 2 bases, and the junction held 15 bases outside the gene matches.